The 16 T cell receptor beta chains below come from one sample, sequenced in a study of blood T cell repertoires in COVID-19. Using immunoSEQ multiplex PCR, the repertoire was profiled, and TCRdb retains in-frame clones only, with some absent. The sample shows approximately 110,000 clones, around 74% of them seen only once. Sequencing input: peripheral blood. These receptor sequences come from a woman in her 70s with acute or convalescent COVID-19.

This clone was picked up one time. The CDR3 bases are TGTGCCAGCAGCCCGCGGGGGGGCCCCTACGAGCAGTACTTC. Its translation: CASSPRGGPYEQYF. V gene TRBV7-2 combines with J gene TRBJ2-7; TRBD2 aligns across 9 bases. The CDR3 consists of 14 residues. CDR1 is SGHTA, CDR2 FQGNSA, per germline. V lost 5 bases, J lost 2 bases, and 4 bases stayed unmatched.

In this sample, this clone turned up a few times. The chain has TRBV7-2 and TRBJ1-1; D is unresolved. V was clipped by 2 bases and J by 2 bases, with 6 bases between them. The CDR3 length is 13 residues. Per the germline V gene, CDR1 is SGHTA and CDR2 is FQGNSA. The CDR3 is CASSLQENTEAFF. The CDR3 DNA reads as TGTGCCAGCAGCTTACAGGAAAACACTGAAGCTTTCTTT.

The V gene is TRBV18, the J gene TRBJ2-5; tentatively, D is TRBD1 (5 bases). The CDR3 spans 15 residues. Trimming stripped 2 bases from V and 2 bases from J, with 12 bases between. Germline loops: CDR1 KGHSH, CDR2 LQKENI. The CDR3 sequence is CASSPYSTGQETQYF. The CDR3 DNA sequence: TGTGCCAGCTCACCATATTCCACAGGTCAAGAGACCCAGTACTTC.

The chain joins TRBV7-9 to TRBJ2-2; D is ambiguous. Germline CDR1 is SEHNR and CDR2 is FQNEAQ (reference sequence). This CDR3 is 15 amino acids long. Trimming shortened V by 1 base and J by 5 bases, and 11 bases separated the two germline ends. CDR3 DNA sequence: TGTGCCAGCAGCTTAGTACGCACTCGAACCGGGGAGCTGTTTTTT. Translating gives CASSLVRTRTGELFF.

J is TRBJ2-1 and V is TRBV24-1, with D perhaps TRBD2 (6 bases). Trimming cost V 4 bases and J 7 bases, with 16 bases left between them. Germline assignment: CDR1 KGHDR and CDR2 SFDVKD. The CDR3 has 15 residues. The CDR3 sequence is CATSDQIRAGNEQFF. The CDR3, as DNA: TGTGCCACCAGTGACCAAATTCGGGCGGGAAATGAGCAGTTCTTC.

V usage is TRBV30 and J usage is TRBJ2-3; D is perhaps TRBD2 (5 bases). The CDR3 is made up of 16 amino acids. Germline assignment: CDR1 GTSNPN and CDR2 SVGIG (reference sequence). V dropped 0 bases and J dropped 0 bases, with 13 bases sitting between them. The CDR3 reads CAWSVRGRTSTDTQYF. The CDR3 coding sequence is TGTGCCTGGAGTGTACGGGGTCGAACTAGCACAGATACGCAGTATTTT.

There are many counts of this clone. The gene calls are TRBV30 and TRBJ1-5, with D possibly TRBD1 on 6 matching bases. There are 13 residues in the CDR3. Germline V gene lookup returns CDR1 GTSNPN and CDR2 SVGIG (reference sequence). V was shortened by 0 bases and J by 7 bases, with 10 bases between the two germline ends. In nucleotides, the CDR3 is TGTGCCTGGAGTGTAGGGGGAGGGCAGCCCCAGCATTTT. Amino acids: CAWSVGGGQPQHF.

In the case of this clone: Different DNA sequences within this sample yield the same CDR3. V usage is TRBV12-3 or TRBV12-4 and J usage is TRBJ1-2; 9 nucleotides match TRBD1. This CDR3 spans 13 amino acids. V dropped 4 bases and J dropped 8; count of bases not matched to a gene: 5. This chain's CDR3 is CASSWGQGRGYTF. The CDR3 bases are TGTGCCAGCAGTTGGGGACAGGGCAGGGGCTACACCTTC.

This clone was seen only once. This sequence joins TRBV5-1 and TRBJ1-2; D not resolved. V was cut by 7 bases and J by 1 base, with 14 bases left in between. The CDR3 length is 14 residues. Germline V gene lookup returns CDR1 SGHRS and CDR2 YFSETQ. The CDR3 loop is CASGPGGNNYGYTF. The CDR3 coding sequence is TGCGCCAGCGGCCCCGGAGGGAATAACTATGGCTACACCTTC.

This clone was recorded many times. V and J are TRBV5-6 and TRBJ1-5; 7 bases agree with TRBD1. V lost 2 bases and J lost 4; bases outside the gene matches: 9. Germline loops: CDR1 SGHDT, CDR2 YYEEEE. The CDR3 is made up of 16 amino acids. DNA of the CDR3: TGTGCCAGCAGCTTCGGCTGGACAGGCCAAAATCAGCCCCAGCATTTT. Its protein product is CASSFGWTGQNQPQHF.

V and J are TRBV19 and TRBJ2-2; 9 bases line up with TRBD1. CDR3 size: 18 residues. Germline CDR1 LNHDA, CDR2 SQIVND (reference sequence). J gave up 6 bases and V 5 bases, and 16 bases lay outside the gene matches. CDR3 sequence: CASSPTGGQGGTPGELFF. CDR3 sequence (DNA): TGTGCCAGTAGTCCCACCGGGGGACAGGGAGGGACCCCCGGGGAGCTGTTTTTT.

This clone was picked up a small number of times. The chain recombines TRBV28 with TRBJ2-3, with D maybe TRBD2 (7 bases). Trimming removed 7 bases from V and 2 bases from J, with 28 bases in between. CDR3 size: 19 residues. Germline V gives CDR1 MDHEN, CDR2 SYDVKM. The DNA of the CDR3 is TGTGCCAGCACTCCCTTATTGGGGGGGGCAGAGAAATTCACAGATACGCAGTATTTT. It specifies CASTPLLGGAEKFTDTQYF.

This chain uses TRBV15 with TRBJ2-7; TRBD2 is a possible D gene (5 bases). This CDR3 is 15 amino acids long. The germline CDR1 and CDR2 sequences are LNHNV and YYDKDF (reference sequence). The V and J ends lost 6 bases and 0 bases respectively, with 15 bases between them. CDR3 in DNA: TGTGCCACCAGTTCCCCCGGCGGGTCCTCCTACGAGCAGTACTTC. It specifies CATSSPGGSSYEQYF.

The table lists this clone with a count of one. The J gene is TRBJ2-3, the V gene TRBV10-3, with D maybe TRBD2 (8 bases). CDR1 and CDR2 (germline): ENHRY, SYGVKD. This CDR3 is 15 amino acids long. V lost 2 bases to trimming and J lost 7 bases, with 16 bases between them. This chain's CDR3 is CAISEPGGGINTQYF. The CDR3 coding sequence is TGTGCCATCAGTGAGCCGGGAGGGGGCATTAATACGCAGTATTTT.

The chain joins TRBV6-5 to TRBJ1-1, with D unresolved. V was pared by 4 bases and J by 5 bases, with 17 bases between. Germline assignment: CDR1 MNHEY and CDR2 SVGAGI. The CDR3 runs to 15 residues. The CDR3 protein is CASSSPGFRGTEAFF. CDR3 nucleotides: TGTGCCAGCAGTTCCCCGGGATTCCGTGGAACTGAAGCTTTCTTT.

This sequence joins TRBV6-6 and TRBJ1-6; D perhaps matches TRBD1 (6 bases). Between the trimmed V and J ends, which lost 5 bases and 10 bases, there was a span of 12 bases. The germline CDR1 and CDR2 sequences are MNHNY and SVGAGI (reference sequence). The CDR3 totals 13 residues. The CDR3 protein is CASSHQGLSPLHF. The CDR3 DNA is TGTGCCAGCAGTCACCAGGGGCTGTCACCCCTCCACTTT.